These 14 T cell receptor beta chains originate from one sample sequenced in a study of T cells in Graves' hyperthyroidism and ophthalmopathy. The TCR beta CDR3 regions underwent amplification using RNA transcripts as the source. The TCR CDR3 first-round RT-PCR relied on the HTBI primer set. Via MiXCR, TCRdb re-called the multiplex PCR reads, giving one row per CDR3 protein. This sample carries about 370,000 distinct CDR3 sequences, around 15% of them seen once, and the ten largest clones take roughly 20%. Sequencing used blood. The receptors come from a woman in her sixties with Graves' ophthalmopathy.

This clonotype was seen a few times. The J gene is TRBJ1-5, the V gene TRBV4-1; D call uncertain. V lost 1 base, J lost 4 bases, and 2 bases lay in between. The CDR3 extends over 12 amino acids. Germline V gene data show CDR1 as MGHRA and CDR2 as YSYEKL. The CDR3 DNA reads as TGCGCCAGCAGCCAAGGGAATCAGCCCCAGCATTTT. Translated: CASSQGNQPQHF.

V and J are TRBV5-6 and TRBJ2-7, with a possible D match to TRBD1 (6 bases). V was clipped by 3 bases and J by 4 bases, with 17 bases between them. CDR3 length: 15 amino acids. CDR1 and CDR2 (germline): SGHDT, YYEEEE. CDR3 sequence reads: CASSSPGTLSYEQYF. CDR3 nucleotides: TGTGCCAGCAGCTCCCCCGGGACACTAAGTTACGAGCAGTACTTC.

This clonotype was recorded at least ten times. This chain uses TRBV5-1 with TRBJ1-1, with D uncertain. CDR1 is SGHRS, CDR2 YFSETQ, per germline. The CDR3 loop spans 14 amino acids. The V gene lost 6 bases and the J gene lost 3 bases, with 15 bases spanning the gap. The CDR3 loop reads CASNTSPGDTEAFF. The CDR3 DNA follows: TGCGCCAGCAACACATCTCCGGGTGACACTGAAGCTTTCTTT.

There are many counts of this clonotype. The J gene is TRBJ2-1, the V gene TRBV9; D remains unclear. The V gene's germline CDR1 is SGDLS and CDR2 YYNGEE. This CDR3 is 15 amino acids long. Trimming stripped 0 bases from V and 6 bases from J, with 13 bases between. The DNA for the CDR3 is TGTGCCAGCAGCGTAGCTCAGGCCTCGGTCAATGAGCAGTTCTTC. Its translation: CASSVAQASVNEQFF.

This clonotype is a singleton in its sample. This may be a read error: a much more frequent sequence differs by one nucleotide. This chain uses TRBV20-1 with TRBJ2-5, with 12 bases aligning to TRBD2. Germline V CDR1 and CDR2: DFQATT, SNEGSKA (reference sequence). This CDR3 has 13 residues. The CDR3 region has the DNA TGCAGTGCTGGACTAGCGGGACAAGAGACCCAGCACTTC. Protein sequence: CSAGLAGQETQHF.

V is TRBV20-1 and J is TRBJ2-7; D is unresolved. The V end was cut by 3 bases, the J end by 6 bases, with 9 bases between. CDR1 DFQATT and CDR2 SNEGSKA come from the germline V gene (reference sequence). The CDR3 runs 11 residues. In DNA, the CDR3 is TGCAGTGCTAGGATTGGCGGCGAGCAGTACTTC. Its translation is CSARIGGEQYF.

This clonotype occurred many times. This chain links TRBV20-1 with TRBJ2-1; 10 positions agree with TRBD2. Per the germline V gene, CDR1 is DFQATT and CDR2 is SNEGSKA (reference sequence). After removal of 5 bases from V and 8 bases from J, the junction contained 6 bases not matched to a gene. This CDR3 contains 13 residues. The CDR3 loop is CSAEGTSVDEQFF. In nucleotides, the CDR3 is TGCAGTGCTGAGGGGACTAGCGTCGATGAGCAGTTCTTC.

This sequence joins TRBV24-1 and TRBJ2-1; 9 bases are a match to TRBD1. Germline CDR1 reads KGHDR; CDR2 reads SFDVKD. The CDR3 spans 16 residues. The J segment lost 2 bases and the V segment lost 2 bases, leaving 3 bases of the junction unmatched. The CDR3 loop is CATSDSQGATYNEQFF. CDR3 nucleotides: TGTGCCACCAGTGATTCACAGGGGGCTACCTACAATGAGCAGTTCTTC.

This clonotype was counted at least ten times. The chain combines TRBV10-2 with TRBJ2-7, with 9 bases lining up with TRBD1. This CDR3 has 14 amino acids. The V gene's germline CDR1 is WSHSY and CDR2 SAAADI. The junction had 6 bases not matched to a gene; V was cut back by 6 bases and J by 3 bases. As DNA, the CDR3 is TGCGCCAGCAGAATCGGGACAGGGCTCTACGAGCAGTACTTC. It translates to CASRIGTGLYEQYF.

This clonotype was counted between two and nine times. V is TRBV7-6 and J is TRBJ2-7; 7 nucleotides match TRBD1. CDR3 length: 19 amino acids. Germline V gene lookup returns CDR1 SGHVS and CDR2 FNYEAQ. The J segment lost 2 bases and the V segment lost 1 base, leaving 17 bases of the junction unmatched. This CDR3 reads CASSLEGGVWAGGTYEQYF. In nucleotides, the CDR3 is TGTGCCAGCAGCTTAGAAGGAGGCGTGTGGGCAGGGGGAACCTACGAGCAGTACTTC.

The sample holds a few counts of this clonotype. This chain links TRBV19 with TRBJ1-4; D is undetermined. The CDR3 spans 13 residues. The germline V gene encodes CDR1 LNHDA and CDR2 SQIVND (reference sequence). V was cut by 7 bases and J by 0 bases, with 6 bases left in between. The CDR3 nucleotides read TGTGCCAGTATTGATGCAACTAATGAAAAACTGTTTTTT. Amino acids: CASIDATNEKLFF.

The rearrangement joins TRBV6-2 or TRBV6-3 to TRBJ2-7, with TRBD1 matching over 11 bases. V was clipped by 6 bases and J by 3 bases; unmatched bases: 4. This CDR3 has 14 amino acids. Germline CDR1 reads MNHEY; CDR2 reads SVGEGT. CDR3 loop: CASRRTGGDYEQYF. The DNA for the CDR3 is TGTGCCAGCAGGAGGACAGGGGGCGACTACGAGCAGTACTTC.

This clonotype came up many times. The rearrangement uses TRBV28 and TRBJ2-5, with TRBD2 identical over 7 bases. This CDR3 contains 13 residues. Trimming took 6 bases from V and 4 from J; bases not matched to a gene: 5. Looked up from germline, CDR1 is MDHEN and CDR2 is SYDVKM. The CDR3 bases are TGTGCCAGCAGGAGCGGGACGGGAGAGACCCAGTACTTC. This codes for CASRSGTGETQYF.

This clonotype was counted at least ten times. This chain connects TRBV12-3 or TRBV12-4 to TRBJ2-1, with D perhaps matching TRBD2 (5 bases). This CDR3 spans 14 amino acids. The ends were cut back, 6 bases at V and 5 bases at J, with 14 bases in the middle. The CDR3 nucleotides are TGTGCCAGCAGGTGGGAAGCGGAGGACAATGAGCAGTTCTTC. It codes for CASRWEAEDNEQFF.